A selection of T cell receptor beta chains follows, all from one sample in a study of STAT5B mutations in CD4+ large granular lymphocyte leukemia. The table came from immunoSEQ multiplex PCR; TCRdb's copy has only in-frame clones and leaves some out. The table includes around 32,000 clones, approximately 80% detected once. Sequenced: CD4+ T cells from blood buffy coats. The source is a human donor in good health. The CDR3 runs from the conserved cysteine through the conserved F or W. Fields, in order: V gene, J gene, clone size, CDR3 protein. Clone sizes are given selectively: once, few, many, or a class where the clone is expanded.

TRBV7-2	TRBJ1-5	-	CASSSQGNQPQHF
TRBV2	TRBJ1-1	-	CASSEAWTGGTEAFF
TRBV7-2	TRBJ2-1	-	CASSLSTGDGEQFF
TRBV28	TRBJ2-3	once	CASRSRGTLADTQYF
TRBV7-8	TRBJ1-1	few	CASSLGGASTEAFF
TRBV18	TRBJ2-4	-	CASSERVGSSGPSENIQYF
TRBV2	TRBJ2-5	-	CASTPLAGGLQETQYF
TRBV29-1	TRBJ2-5	-	CSVDGGQETQYF
TRBV29-1	TRBJ1-1	few	CSVRDREPGEAFF
TRBV5-1	TRBJ2-1	-	CASAVGQGAHNEQFF
TRBV7-9	TRBJ1-2	-	CASSLVPSHYGYTF
TRBV5-1	TRBJ2-2	-	CASLWDPTGELFF
TRBV18	TRBJ2-5	-	CASSPGRNIKETQYF
TRBV10-3	TRBJ2-1	-	CAISESGLAGGSYNEQFF
TRBV5-4	TRBJ1-1	-	CALYNGREAFF
TRBV19	TRBJ2-3	-	CASAPTLGQGRTQYF
TRBV28	TRBJ1-4	-	CASSLTEKLFF
TRBV25-1	TRBJ2-4	-	CASSEGIAKNIQYF
TRBV4-2	TRBJ2-6	few	CASSQDNFGGAGANVLTF
TRBV4-3	TRBJ1-4	-	CASSPSQGPNEKLFF
TRBV28	TRBJ1-1	-	CASSFRQNTEAFF
TRBV7-9	TRBJ1-2	-	CASSSTGGGYGYTF
TRBV9	TRBJ2-3	-	CASSVGDPGTQYF
TRBV27	TRBJ2-7	-	CASRGTGGSYEQYF
TRBV7-2	TRBJ1-1	-	CASSLDNVYWDTEAFF
TRBV7-2	TRBJ2-1	-	CASSLVTSSYNEQFF
TRBV7-6	TRBJ1-3	-	CASSLGAPYGNTIYF
TRBV4-1	TRBJ2-2	-	CASSYIGTSGELFF
TRBV11-2	TRBJ1-1	-	CASSFHQGGPAFF
TRBV5-4	TRBJ1-1	-	CASSPPRSTEAFF
TRBV19	TRBJ1-2	-	CALFSGNGGYTF
TRBV5-4	TRBJ2-1	-	CASSLKSGSDEQFF
TRBV5-1	TRBJ2-7	-	CASSLVRRATHIEQYF
TRBV10-3	TRBJ2-7	once	CAISDSIAGGPDEQYF
TRBV5-1	TRBJ2-5	-	CASSLRGQGISETQYF
TRBV15	TRBJ2-3	-	CATSRALAGGPTDTQYF
TRBV27	TRBJ2-5	-	CASSPDSGGGMETQYF
TRBV6-5	TRBJ2-2	-	CASSYRQAGELFF
TRBV28	TRBJ1-1	-	CASSPAGQKNTEAFF
TRBV19	TRBJ1-4	-	CASSIGSEKLFF
TRBV2	TRBJ1-1	few	CASSQSGEAFF
TRBV19	TRBJ1-3	-	CASRSGNTIYF
TRBV18	TRBJ2-3	-	CASSPSPRTSGGRTDTQYF
TRBV4-3	TRBJ2-3	-	CASSQSLTSGVTDTQYF
TRBV6-6	TRBJ1-1	-	CASSYRVDYTEAFF
TRBV6-1	TRBJ1-2	-	CASSDRDRYGYTF
TRBV7-7	TRBJ2-3	-	CASSLSIADTQYF
TRBV9	TRBJ2-1	few	CASTGGASGEQFF
TRBV4-3	TRBJ1-1	-	CASSHAGRNTEAFF
TRBV28	TRBJ1-1	few	CASSPQGYTEAFF
TRBV6-1	TRBJ1-1	-	CASSEQVHTEAFF
TRBV15	TRBJ2-5	once	CATSRGDSGGKETQYF
TRBV18	TRBJ1-2	-	CASSPQDRPLGYTF
TRBV5-6	TRBJ1-2	-	CASSQDYYGYTF
TRBV27	TRBJ1-1	few	CASTERGRGTEAFF